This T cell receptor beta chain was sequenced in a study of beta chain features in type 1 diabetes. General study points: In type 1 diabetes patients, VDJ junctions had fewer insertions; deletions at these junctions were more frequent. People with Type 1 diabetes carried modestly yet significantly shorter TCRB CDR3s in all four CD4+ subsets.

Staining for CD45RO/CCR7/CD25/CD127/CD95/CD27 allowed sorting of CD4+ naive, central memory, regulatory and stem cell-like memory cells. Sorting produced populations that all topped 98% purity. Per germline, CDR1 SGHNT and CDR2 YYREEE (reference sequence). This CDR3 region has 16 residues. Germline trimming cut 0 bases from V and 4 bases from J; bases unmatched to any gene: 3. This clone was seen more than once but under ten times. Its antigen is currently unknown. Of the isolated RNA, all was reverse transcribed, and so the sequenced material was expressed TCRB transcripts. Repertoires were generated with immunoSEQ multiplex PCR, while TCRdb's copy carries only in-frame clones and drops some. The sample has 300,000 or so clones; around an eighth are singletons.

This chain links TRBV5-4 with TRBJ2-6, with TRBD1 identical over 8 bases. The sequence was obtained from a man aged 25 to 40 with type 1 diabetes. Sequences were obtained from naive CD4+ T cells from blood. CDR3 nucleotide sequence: TGTGCCAGCAGCTTGGCAGGGGGCTCCGGGGCCAACGTCCTGACTTTC. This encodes CASSLAGGSGANVLTF.